This T cell receptor beta chain is from a study of identifying expanded T cells in peripheral blood. Notes on the study in general: Variance in clone template counts between roughly two-week samples significantly increased with total template count across all healthy donors.

Profiling relied on immunoSEQ multiplex PCR, and the TCRdb table lists in-frame clones only, not all of them. The sample shows 85,000 to 120,000 clones, roughly 88% of them seen only once. A note on this clone: Its target is unknown.

No infections or other immune events were documented during collection. Germline V gives CDR1 SGDLS, CDR2 YYNGEE. This CDR3 has 15 residues. V lost 4 bases and J 1 base, leaving 9 bases between the germline ends. Sequencing was performed on blood. The gene calls are TRBV9 and TRBJ2-6, with D tentatively TRBD1 (6 bases). The TCR was taken from a person aged 18-70 years in good health. The CDR3: CASSPTGSGANVLTF. The CDR3, as DNA: TGTGCCAGCAGCCCGACAGGATCTGGGGCCAACGTCCTGACTTTC.